Here is one T cell receptor (beta chain) with its context. This clone was observed a few times. Its antigen has not been determined. One base away there is no much larger clone; base qualities are not given. The V end loses 7 bases and the J end loses 2 bases, and a stretch of 15 bases separates them. The germline V gene sets CDR1 to MNHEY and CDR2 to SVGAGI. The CDR3 holds 14 amino acids from the cysteine to the phenylalanine. Of the read, only the CDR3 DNA is kept; its 42 bases are in frame from base 1. The data were taken from a study of beta chain features in type 1 diabetes (dated by TCRdb to 2017 to 2018). Concerning the study at large: Mean age, gender distribution, total cell number and subset yield did not differ between patients and healthy donors. Across all samples, around 99 million sorted cells were examined, and cell number per subset correlated strongly with RNA yield. In the study, TCRB repertoires of sorted circulating CD4+ T cell subsets from recently diagnosed type 1 diabetes patients were compared with those of matched healthy donors. Whereas all 30 or so donors provided naive and central memory subsets, regulatory and stem cell-like memory subsets were isolated from just 8 patients and roughly eight healthy donors.

The paper's findings and limits, for the study overall: Sequencing cDNA rather than genomic DNA could over-represent highly expressing activated cells, although activation and CD3 levels did not differ between groups. Patients with type 1 diabetes made fewer insertions and deleted more nucleotides at VDJ recombination sites, implying thymic rearrangement abnormalities. Shorter templates might be favored by PCR, yet because patient and control samples were amplified and corrected together, any such skew would affect both groups equally. Because the HLA sub-analyses included only small numbers of individuals, any influence of HLA type on TCRB rearrangement was left unresolved. Type 1 diabetes patients showed a moderate but significant shortening of TCRB CDR3 length in all four CD4+ subsets. Naive, central memory and regulatory TCRB repertoires appeared to be more alike among patients than among healthy donors.

The entire amount of isolated RNA was reverse transcribed using the High Capacity cDNA Reverse Transcription Kit, so the sequenced TCRB transcripts were expressed ones. Deep immunoSEQ sequencing was performed on naive, central memory and regulatory T cell samples, with an average of roughly 3.5 million total reads per sample. After sorted cells were lysed in RLT buffer, RNA was extracted with DNase-treated RNeasy Micro or Mini kits, with the choice depending on cell number. To prevent cross-contamination, each cell subset was processed individually, whereas patient and healthy donor samples were processed jointly. The immunoSEQ multiplex PCR was used to amplify TCRB sequences from cDNA, yielding 87-bp fragments that span the CDR3 region. The amplicons were sequenced using the Illumina HiSeq platform. In the source study's methods: Synthetic template baselines were used to correct PCR bias computationally, reads within Hamming distance 2 were collapsed together, and singletons that could not be merged were discarded. By aligning reads against IMGT, V, D and J genes, CDR3 length, and insertions or deletions at six rearrangement sites were assigned. Within each subset, clonotype counts were normalized to sorted cell number, and only after that were true diversity and Gini coefficients computed with the tcR R package. The overlap coefficient, calculated on TCRB nucleotide sequences, was used to measure repertoire sharing. Sourced from immuneACCESS, this table was stored by TCRdb with only in-frame sequences that have V and J called. A share of the clones is absent; for the studies checked, an unresolved V gene accounts for under half, and the remainder has no known explanation. The V and J calls and the clone size are those of that table, but D and trimming were determined from the DNA. The sample data list about 320,000 clones, and approximately 14% of these were observed just once. The biggest ten clones account for approximately 7% of the sample.

Each donor gave one peripheral blood draw, around 0.12 L on average, collected into heparinised tubes. A BD FACSAria II was used to sort naive, central memory, regulatory and stem cell-like memory CD4+ T cells with a panel that included CD45RO, CCR7, CD25, CD127, CD95 and CD27. Every sorted population had a purity above 95%. PBMCs were separated immediately by Lymphoprep density gradient centrifugation and were stained directly, without being cultured. So that batch effects would be minimized, each experiment stained and sorted samples in pairs, pairing one healthy donor with one patient. The TCR originated in a man younger than 40 in good health. The V gene is TRBV6-5 and the J gene is TRBJ2-7, and possibly TRBD2, on 5 matching bases. The specimen sequenced was central memory CD4+ T cells from blood. The CDR3 protein sequence reads: CASTPRVDAYEQYF. The DNA sequence is given as TGTGCCAGCACCCCGCGGGTAGACGCCTACGAGCAGTACTTC.